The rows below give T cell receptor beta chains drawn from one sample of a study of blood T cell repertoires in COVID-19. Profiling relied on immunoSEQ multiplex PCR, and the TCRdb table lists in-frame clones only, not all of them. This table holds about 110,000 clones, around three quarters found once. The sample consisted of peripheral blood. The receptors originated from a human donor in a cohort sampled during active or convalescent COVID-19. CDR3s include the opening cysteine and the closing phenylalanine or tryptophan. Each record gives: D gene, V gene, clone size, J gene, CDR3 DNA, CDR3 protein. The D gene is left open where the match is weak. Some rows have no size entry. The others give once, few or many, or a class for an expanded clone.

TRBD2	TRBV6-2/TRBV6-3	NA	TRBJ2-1	TGTGCCAGCAGCCGGACTAGCGGGAGCTCCTACAATGAGCAGTTCTTC	CASSRTSGSSYNEQFF
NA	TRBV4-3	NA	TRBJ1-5	TGCGCCAGCAGCCAAGATAGGACGGGGATTTATCAGCCCCAGCATTTT	CASSQDRTGIYQPQHF
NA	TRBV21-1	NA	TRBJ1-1	TGTGCCAGCAGGTCAGAGGGAGCGGAGAACACTGAAGCTTTCTTT	CASRSEGAENTEAFF
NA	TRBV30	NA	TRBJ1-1	TGTGCCTGGAGCCCCCGCACTGAAGCTTTCTTT	CAWSPRTEAFF
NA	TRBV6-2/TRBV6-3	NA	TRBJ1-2	TGTGCCAGCAGTTACTCGATGGGGAGCGGGGGCTACACCTTC	CASSYSMGSGGYTF
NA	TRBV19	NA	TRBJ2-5	TGTGCCAGTAGTTCTAGGGAGACCCAGTACTTC	CASSSRETQYF
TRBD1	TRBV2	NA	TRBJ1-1	TGTGCCAGCTCCTTGGGGGACAGGGATTACACTGAAGCTTTCTTT	CASSLGDRDYTEAFF
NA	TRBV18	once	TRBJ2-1	TGTGCCAGCTCACCACCTCAGTCCAGGGATGAGCAGTTCTTC	CASSPPQSRDEQFF
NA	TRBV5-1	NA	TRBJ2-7	TGCGCCAGCAGCTCGGCCGGCCGGGACACCAGCTCCTACGAGCAGTACTTC	CASSSAGRDTSSYEQYF
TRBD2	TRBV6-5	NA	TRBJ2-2	TGTGCCAGCAGTTACCGGAGCGGGGGCGGCAGCGGGGAGCTGTTTTTT	CASSYRSGGGSGELFF
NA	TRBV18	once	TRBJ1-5	TGTGCCAGCTCACCAGGCGGGGGGATAGGCAATCAGCCCCAGCATTTT	CASSPGGGIGNQPQHF